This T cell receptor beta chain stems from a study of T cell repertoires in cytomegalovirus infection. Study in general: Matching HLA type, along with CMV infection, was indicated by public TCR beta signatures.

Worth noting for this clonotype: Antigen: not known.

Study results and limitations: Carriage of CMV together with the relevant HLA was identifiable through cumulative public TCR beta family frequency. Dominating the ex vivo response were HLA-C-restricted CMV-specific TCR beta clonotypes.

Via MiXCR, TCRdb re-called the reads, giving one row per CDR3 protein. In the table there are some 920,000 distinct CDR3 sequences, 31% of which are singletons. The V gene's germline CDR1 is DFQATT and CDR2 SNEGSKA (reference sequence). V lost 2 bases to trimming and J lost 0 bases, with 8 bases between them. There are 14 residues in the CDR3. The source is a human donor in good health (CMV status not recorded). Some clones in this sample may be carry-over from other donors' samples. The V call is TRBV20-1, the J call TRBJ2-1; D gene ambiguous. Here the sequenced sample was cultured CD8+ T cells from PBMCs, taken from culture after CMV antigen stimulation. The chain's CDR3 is CSARRRSSYNEQFF. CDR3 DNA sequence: TGCAGTGCTAGACGGCGGAGCTCCTACAATGAGCAGTTCTTC.